This T cell receptor (beta chain) was obtained from a study of blood T cell repertoires in COVID-19. V dropped 6 bases and J dropped 4 bases, with 7 bases sitting between them. The length of the CDR3 is 11 residues. Germline V gene sequence: CDR1 LGHNT, CDR2 FRNRAP. Those who participated ranged in age from roughly 18 to 89 years and resided in approximately 23 US areas. Participant-reported clinical history was the basis for cohort assignment. Under the authors' procedure: Nucleated cell counts were estimated from reference gene primer amplification. Sequencing used immunoSEQ multiplex PCR; TCRdb keeps in-frame clones, though not all of them. That table furnishes V, J and clone size, whereas the DNA furnished D and trimming. The sample yields fewer than 400,000 clones, just under 90% seen once.

Sequencing was performed on PBMCs or T cells enriched from blood (not recorded which). The chain couples TRBV12-5 to TRBJ2-7; tentative D call: TRBD1 (5 bases). The receptor was isolated from a young woman who had recovered from COVID-19. CDR3 sequence reads: CASGPGYEQYF. The DNA for the CDR3 is TGTGCTAGTGGCCCAGGGTACGAGCAGTACTTC.